These T cell receptor beta chains were read from a single sample in a study of cytomegalovirus exposure and HLA in healthy donors. Sequenced by immunoSEQ multiplex PCR; TCRdb stores in-frame clones only, minus some. This table has fewer than 200,000 clones, roughly three quarters appearing once. The specimen was PBMCs. These receptors all come from a man in his late teens or twenties in good health and CMV-seropositive. CDR3s include the opening cysteine and the closing phenylalanine or tryptophan. D genes are given only for firm matches. Expanded clones get a size class; other rows say once, few or many, or leave the size out.

>TRBD2|.|TRBJ2-2|TRBV15
TGTGCCACCAGCCCTACCGGGACTAGCGGGAGGAAGGCCGGGGAGCTGTTTTTT
CATSPTGTSGRKAGELFF
>TRBD2|.|TRBJ2-7|TRBV2
TGTGCCAGCAGCAAGACTAGCGGGGGGGACTACGAGCAGTACTTC
CASSKTSGGDYEQYF
>.|.|TRBJ2-1|TRBV7-9
TGTGCCAGCACCACGACAGTCTACAATGAGCAGTTCTTC
CASTTTVYNEQFF
>.|.|TRBJ1-5|TRBV7-2
TGTGCCAGCAGCTTAGGGCAGGGATTTAGTCAGCCCCAGCATTTT
CASSLGQGFSQPQHF
>.|once|TRBJ2-5|TRBV4-1
TGCGCCAGCAGCCAAGTCCTTCTGGAGACCCAGTACTTC
CASSQVLLETQYF
>.|.|TRBJ2-1|TRBV11-3
TGTGCCAGCAGCTTAGGCGCGGGGGCTCACAATGAGCAGTTCTTC
CASSLGAGAHNEQFF
>.|.|TRBJ1-4|TRBV7-9
TGTGCCAGCAGCCCCCCGAAGGGCAGGGCTCCAGCTAATGAAAAACTGTTTTTT
CASSPPKGRAPANEKLFF
>.|.|TRBJ2-7|TRBV9
TGTGCCAGCAGCGTAGGGGAGTCCTACGAGCAGTACTTC
CASSVGESYEQYF
>TRBD2|.|TRBJ2-5|TRBV6-1
TGTGCCAGCAAATCGCGGGGGGGCCCGGAGACCCAGTACTTC
CASKSRGGPETQYF
>.|.|TRBJ1-1|TRBV5-4
TGTGCCAGCAGCTTCTATACAGGGACGAACACTGAAGCTTTCTTT
CASSFYTGTNTEAFF
>.|.|TRBJ2-5|TRBV2
TGTGCCAGCATAACTACAGGGAATCAAGAGACCCAGTACTTC
CASITTGNQETQYF
>.|.|TRBJ1-3|TRBV7-2
TGTGCCAGCAGCTTAAGTCCAGGGAATGGAAACACCATATATTTT
CASSLSPGNGNTIYF
>.|.|TRBJ2-2|TRBV5-1
TGCGCCAGCAGCTTGGGGTTCTCACAGGGTAACACCGGGGAGCTGTTTTTT
CASSLGFSQGNTGELFF
>.|.|TRBJ2-5|TRBV14
TGTGCCAGCAGCCTCCTTACGGAGTTCCAAGAGACCCAGTACTTC
CASSLLTEFQETQYF
>.|.|TRBJ1-4|TRBV5-6
TGTGCCAGCAGCTCGGATGACAGGGAAAAACTGTTTTTT
CASSSDDREKLFF
>TRBD1|.|TRBJ1-2|TRBV4-3
TGCGCCAGCAGCCGACTGATGGACAGGGTCGACTATGGCTACACCTTC
CASSRLMDRVDYGYTF
>TRBD2|once|TRBJ2-3|TRBV5-1
TGCGCCAGCAGCTTGGGGGGACTAGCGGCAGATACGCAGTATTTT
CASSLGGLAADTQYF
>TRBD1|.|TRBJ2-1|TRBV19
TGTGCCAGTAGTATGGCGGGACAGGGCAGGGGTGAGCAGTTCTTC
CASSMAGQGRGEQFF
>.|.|TRBJ2-5|TRBV5-1
TGCGCCAGCAGATACCAAGCTACAGTCCAAGAGACCCAGTACTTC
CASRYQATVQETQYF
>TRBD2|.|TRBJ2-1|TRBV19
TGTGCCAGTAGCCGCTCGGGACTAGCGGGAGACCGCGCTAGCTATGAGCAGTTCTTC
CASSRSGLAGDRASYEQFF
>.|.|TRBJ1-4|TRBV4-3
TGCGCCAGCAGCCAAGATGGGCTCCGAATGAACCGGCTGTTTTTT
CASSQDGLRMNRLFF
>.|.|TRBJ1-2|TRBV5-1
TGCGCCAGCAGCTTTAATGAGGTACAGGAAGGCTACACCTTC
CASSFNEVQEGYTF
>.|.|TRBJ1-1|TRBV11-2
TGTGCCAGCAGCCAAGGACCCCAGGGTTGGACTGAAGCTTTCTTT
CASSQGPQGWTEAFF